The rows below give T cell receptor beta chains drawn from one sample of a study of blood T cell repertoires in COVID-19. Some clones are missing from TCRdb's copy, which holds only in-frame ones; the method was immunoSEQ multiplex PCR. Of roughly 80,000 clones listed, 81% were seen once; the top ten hold about 40%. Sequences were obtained from peripheral blood. The receptors were sampled from an elderly man with acute or convalescent COVID-19. The CDR3 runs from the conserved cysteine through the conserved F or W. A D gene is named only where the DNA matches it firmly. Clone size is not always given. Where it is, it says once, few, many or a class for expanded clones.

d_call	clone_size	j_call	cdr3_length	v_call	cdr3_aa	cdr3_nt
TRBD1	.	TRBJ1-1	13	TRBV28	CAINRGWNTEAFF	TGTGCCATCAACAGGGGATGGAACACTGAAGCTTTCTTT
.	.	TRBJ2-7	14	TRBV7-8	CASSLEWASYEQYF	TGTGCCAGCAGCTTAGAGTGGGCCTCCTACGAGCAGTACTTC
TRBD2	.	TRBJ2-1	16	TRBV5-1	CASSLDRGRPYNEQFF	TGCGCCAGCAGCTTGGACCGCGGGAGACCCTACAATGAGCAGTTCTTC
TRBD2	.	TRBJ2-1	15	TRBV29-1	CSVHRTSGGYNEQFF	TGCAGCGTTCACAGGACTAGCGGAGGGTACAATGAGCAGTTCTTC
.	.	TRBJ1-5	13	TRBV30	CAWSAGGSQPQHF	TGTGCCTGGAGTGCCGGGGGTAGTCAGCCCCAGCATTTT
.	.	TRBJ2-6	16	TRBV7-9	CASSLGLLPGANVLTF	TGTGCCAGCAGCTTAGGCCTACTGCCCGGGGCCAACGTCCTGACTTTC
TRBD1	.	TRBJ2-6	15	TRBV6-5	CASTQDRGGANVLTF	TGTGCCAGCACCCAGGACAGGGGTGGGGCCAACGTCCTGACTTTC
.	.	TRBJ2-1	15	TRBV13	CASSSIADSYNEQFF	TGTGCCAGCAGTTCGATAGCGGACTCCTACAATGAGCAGTTCTTC
TRBD1	.	TRBJ2-3	15	TRBV6-6	CASSSPGQGAQTQYF	TGTGCCAGCAGTTCCCCGGGACAGGGGGCTCAGACGCAGTATTTT
.	.	TRBJ1-4	14	TRBV5-4	CASSPQGSSEKLFF	TGTGCCAGCAGTCCCCAGGGGTCGAGTGAAAAACTGTTTTTT
TRBD2	.	TRBJ2-7	15	TRBV18	CASSPPGSGSSEQYF	TGTGCCAGCTCACCACCGGGGAGCGGGAGTAGTGAGCAGTACTTC
.	.	TRBJ1-5	12	TRBV19	CASRSLRAPQHF	TGTGCCAGTAGGAGTCTTCGTGCGCCCCAGCATTTT
TRBD2	.	TRBJ2-5	14	TRBV18	CASSPGLVEETQYF	TGTGCCAGCTCACCAGGACTAGTAGAAGAGACCCAGTACTTC
.	.	TRBJ2-5	13	TRBV10-1	CASSERVQETQYF	TGCGCCAGCAGTGAGCGAGTACAAGAGACCCAGTACTTC
TRBD1	.	TRBJ1-1	11	TRBV6-2/TRBV6-3	CASSYTGGAFF	TGTGCCAGCAGTTACACAGGGGGGGCTTTCTTT
.	.	TRBJ2-3	12	TRBV29-1	CSVETGPLTQYF	TGCAGCGTAGAGACGGGTCCATTGACGCAGTATTTT
.	.	TRBJ1-2	16	TRBV19	CASSIMYAGSNYGYTF	TGTGCCAGTAGTATAATGTACGCGGGTTCTAACTATGGCTACACCTTC
TRBD1	.	TRBJ1-4	18	TRBV6-2/TRBV6-3	CASSSSRGRRNGDEKLFF	TGTGCCAGCAGTTCCTCCAGGGGGCGCCGAAATGGGGATGAAAAACTGTTTTTT
.	.	TRBJ1-5	13	TRBV18	CASSPPVGQPQHF	TGTGCCAGCTCACCCCCCGTCGGTCAGCCCCAGCATTTT
.	.	TRBJ2-2	12	TRBV5-1	CASSLSSRELFF	TGCGCCAGCAGCTTGAGTAGCCGGGAGCTGTTTTTT
TRBD1	.	TRBJ1-3	15	TRBV5-1	CASSPYLDRGDTIYF	TGCGCCAGCAGCCCGTACTTGGACAGGGGGGACACCATATATTTT
.	.	TRBJ2-7	13	TRBV29-1	CSVRVDFPYEQYF	TGCAGCGTCCGCGTTGACTTTCCCTACGAGCAGTACTTC
.	.	TRBJ1-5	16	TRBV10-3	CAISSEGMASNQPQHF	TGTGCCATCAGCTCAGAGGGTATGGCTAGCAATCAGCCCCAGCATTTT
TRBD1	.	TRBJ1-2	14	TRBV28	CASNTLDRVYGYTF	TGTGCCAGCAATACTTTGGACAGGGTCTATGGCTACACCTTC
.	once	TRBJ2-2	17	TRBV4-1	CASSQGPGAAGPGELFF	TGCGCCAGCAGCCAAGGTCCAGGGGCAGCGGGGCCCGGGGAGCTGTTTTTT
.	.	TRBJ1-1	13	TRBV5-5	CASSFTGGTEAFF	TGTGCCAGCAGCTTTACGGGGGGCACTGAAGCTTTCTTT
.	.	TRBJ1-1	15	TRBV6-1	CASSEILGANTEAFF	TGTGCCAGCAGTGAAATACTGGGGGCTAACACTGAAGCTTTCTTT
TRBD1	.	TRBJ2-3	15	TRBV29-1	CSAGSRTGGPDTQYF	TGCAGCGCCGGTAGTAGGACAGGGGGGCCAGATACGCAGTATTTT
TRBD2	.	TRBJ2-5	16	TRBV19	CASSPTSGVIQETQYF	TGTGCCAGTAGCCCTACTAGCGGGGTGATCCAAGAGACCCAGTACTTC
TRBD1	.	TRBJ1-3	15	TRBV2	CASSEVQGAGNTIYF	TGTGCCAGCAGTGAAGTTCAGGGGGCCGGAAACACCATATATTTT
.	.	TRBJ2-3	15	TRBV27	CASSFRETSTDTQYF	TGTGCCAGCAGTTTCAGGGAAACTAGCACAGATACGCAGTATTTT
TRBD2	.	TRBJ2-3	16	TRBV4-1	CASSRTGTSGTDTQYF	TGCGCCAGCAGCAGGACCGGGACTAGCGGCACAGATACGCAGTATTTT
.	.	TRBJ1-2	14	TRBV5-6	CASNPRGTYYGYTF	TGTGCCAGCAACCCCCGGGGAACCTACTATGGCTACACCTTC
.	.	TRBJ2-7	13	TRBV7-2	CASSLAQSYEQYF	TGTGCCAGCAGCTTAGCGCAGTCCTACGAGCAGTACTTC
TRBD2	.	TRBJ2-7	13	TRBV5-3	CARSPGTTYEQYF	TGTGCCAGAAGCCCCGGGACTACCTACGAGCAGTACTTC
TRBD1	.	TRBJ2-5	14	TRBV5-4	CASSSGQGGETQYF	TGTGCCAGCAGCTCCGGACAGGGAGGAGAGACCCAGTACTTC
TRBD1	.	TRBJ1-2	17	TRBV18	CASSPLPIDRENYGYTF	TGTGCCAGCTCACCACTCCCAATCGACAGGGAGAACTATGGCTACACCTTC
TRBD1	.	TRBJ1-2	15	TRBV19	CASSMPGQGDYGYTF	TGTGCCAGTAGTATGCCGGGACAGGGGGACTATGGCTACACCTTC
.	.	TRBJ2-3	16	TRBV15	CATSRDRQGSTDTQYF	TGTGCCACCAGCAGAGATAGGCAGGGGTCCACAGATACGCAGTATTTT
.	few	TRBJ2-5	14	TRBV18	CASSPGLIQETQYF	TGTGCCAGCTCACCGGGGCTTATTCAAGAGACCCAGTACTTC
.	few	TRBJ1-6	13	TRBV24-1	CATSRDLNSPLHF	TGTGCCACCAGCCGGGATCTAAATTCACCCCTCCACTTT
TRBD1	.	TRBJ1-2	16	TRBV7-9	CASSPLGRGGFYGYTF	TGTGCCAGCAGCCCCCTGGGTAGAGGGGGCTTCTATGGCTACACCTTC
.	.	TRBJ1-3	11	TRBV12-3/TRBV12-4	CASSFGGDIYF	TGTGCCAGCAGCTTCGGGGGGGACATATATTTT
TRBD1	.	TRBJ1-6	15	TRBV9	CASSPVRDSHSPLHF	TGTGCCAGCAGCCCAGTCCGGGACAGCCATTCACCCCTCCACTTT
.	.	TRBJ2-3	13	TRBV4-3	CASSQTSGDTQYF	TGCGCCAGCAGCCAGACCTCCGGGGATACGCAGTATTTT
.	.	TRBJ1-1	15	TRBV4-1	CASSQPWTVNTEAFF	TGCGCCAGCAGCCAACCTTGGACAGTGAACACTGAAGCTTTCTTT
.	.	TRBJ2-7	14	TRBV3-1/TRBV3-2	CASSLSGGLWEQYF	TGTGCCAGCAGCCTATCAGGGGGGCTGTGGGAGCAGTACTTC
TRBD1	.	TRBJ1-1	16	TRBV5-4	CASSFGGDRASTEAFF	TGTGCCAGCAGCTTTGGGGGCGACAGGGCGAGCACTGAAGCTTTCTTT
.	.	TRBJ1-5	17	TRBV28	CASTPISGVRGNQPQHF	TGTGCCAGCACCCCGATCTCAGGGGTACGGGGCAATCAGCCCCAGCATTTT
TRBD2	.	TRBJ2-7	15	TRBV6-4	CASSTILADTYEQYF	TGTGCCAGCAGTACCATACTAGCGGATACCTACGAGCAGTACTTC
.	.	TRBJ2-2	15	TRBV5-1	CASSLLRATSGELFF	TGCGCCAGCAGCTTGTTGAGGGCTACCTCCGGGGAGCTGTTTTTT
TRBD1	.	TRBJ1-1	14	TRBV5-1	CASSLATGGPEAFF	TGCGCCAGCAGCTTGGCTACAGGGGGCCCGGAAGCTTTCTTT
TRBD1	.	TRBJ2-7	14	TRBV6-5	CASRPGQGIYEQYF	TGTGCCAGCAGGCCGGGACAGGGTATTTACGAGCAGTACTTC
TRBD1	few	TRBJ2-2	17	TRBV6-2/TRBV6-3	CASSYGLTGGAPGELFF	TGTGCCAGCAGTTACGGTCTGACAGGGGGCGCGCCCGGGGAGCTGTTTTTT
TRBD1	.	TRBJ2-1	15	TRBV28	CASSAAGQGRNEQFF	TGTGCCAGCAGTGCCGCCGGACAGGGGAGGAATGAGCAGTTCTTC
TRBD1	.	TRBJ2-7	17	TRBV5-1	CASSLPPGQGISYEQYF	TGCGCCAGCAGCTTGCCCCCGGGACAGGGGATCTCCTACGAGCAGTACTTC
TRBD1	once	TRBJ2-4	15	TRBV19	CASTVPGQGSDIQYF	TGTGCCAGTACCGTCCCGGGACAGGGGTCGGACATTCAGTACTTC